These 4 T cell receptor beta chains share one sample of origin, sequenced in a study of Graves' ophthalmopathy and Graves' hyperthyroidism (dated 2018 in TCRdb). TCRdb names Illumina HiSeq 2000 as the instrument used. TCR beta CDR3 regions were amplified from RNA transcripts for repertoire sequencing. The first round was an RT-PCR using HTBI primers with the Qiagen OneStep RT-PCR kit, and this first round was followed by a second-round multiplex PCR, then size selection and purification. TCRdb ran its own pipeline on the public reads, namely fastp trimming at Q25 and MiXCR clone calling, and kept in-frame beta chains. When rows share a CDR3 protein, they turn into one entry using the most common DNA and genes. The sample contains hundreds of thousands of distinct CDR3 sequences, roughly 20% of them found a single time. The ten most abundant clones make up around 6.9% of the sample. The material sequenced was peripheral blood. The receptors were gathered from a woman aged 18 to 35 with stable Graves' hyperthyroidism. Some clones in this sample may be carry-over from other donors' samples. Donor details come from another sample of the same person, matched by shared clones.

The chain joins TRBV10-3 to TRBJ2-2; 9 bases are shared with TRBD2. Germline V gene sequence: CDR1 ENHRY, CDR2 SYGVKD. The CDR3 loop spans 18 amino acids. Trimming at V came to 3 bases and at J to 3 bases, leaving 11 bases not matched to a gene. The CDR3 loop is CAISEPGSGRVHTGELFF. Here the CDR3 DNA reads TGTGCCATCAGTGAACCGGGTAGCGGGAGAGTGCACACCGGGGAGCTGTTTTTT.

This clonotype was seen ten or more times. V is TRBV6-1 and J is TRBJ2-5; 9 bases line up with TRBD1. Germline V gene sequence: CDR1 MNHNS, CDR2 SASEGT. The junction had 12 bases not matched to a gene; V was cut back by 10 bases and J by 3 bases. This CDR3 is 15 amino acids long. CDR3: CAIKRDRAGEETQYF. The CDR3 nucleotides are TGTGCCATCAAACGGGACAGGGCGGGGGAAGAGACCCAGTACTTC.

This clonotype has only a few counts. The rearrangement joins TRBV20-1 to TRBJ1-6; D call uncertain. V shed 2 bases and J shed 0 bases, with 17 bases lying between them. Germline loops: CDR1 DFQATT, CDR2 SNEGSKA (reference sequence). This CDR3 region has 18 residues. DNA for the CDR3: TGCAGTGCTAGACCCAACACGGACCTAAGCTCCTATAATTCACCCCTCCACTTT. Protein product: CSARPNTDLSSYNSPLHF.

The CDR3 DNA is TGCGCCAGCAGCTTGGAACTCGGACACCAAGAGACCCAGTACTTC. It is translated as CASSLELGHQETQYF. The chain carries TRBV5-1 and TRBJ2-5; D gene unclear. The CDR3 is 15 amino acids. Trimming left V 0 bases short and J 0 bases short, with 9 bases between. The germline V gene encodes CDR1 SGHRS and CDR2 YFSETQ.